This TCR beta chain came from a study of CD8 T cells in Susac syndrome. Findings of the study overall: The relatively small number of individuals in the TCR sequencing and HLA analysis was acknowledged by the study.

The V and J ends lost 3 bases and 5 bases, in that order; junction bases with no gene match: 12. Looked up from germline, CDR1 is GTSNPN and CDR2 is SVGIG (reference sequence). This CDR3 contains 16 residues. Concerning this clonotype itself: Antigen unknown.

CD8+ and CD4+ T cells taken from blood had their TCR beta sequenced. Healthy donors served as the controls. They were matched for age and sex. Random hexamers primed reverse transcription of about 0.45 to 1 ug RNA. An immunoSEQ multiplex PCR generated amplified TCR beta CDR3 products spanning 54 Vbeta and 13 Jbeta. A single record per CDR3 protein comes from TCRdb applying MiXCR to the immunoSEQ multiplex PCR reads. Among some 120,000 distinct CDR3 sequences, around 94% were seen once, and the ten largest hold roughly 0.087%. This sequence originates from a human donor in good health. The specimen sequenced was CD4+ T cells from PBMCs. V usage is TRBV30 and J usage is TRBJ1-1, with 10 bases identical to TRBD1. In nucleotides, the CDR3 is TGTGCCTGGAGGCGTAGAGACAGGGGGCCGAGAACTGAAGCTTTCTTT. It codes for CAWRRRDRGPRTEAFF.